The rows below give T cell receptor beta chains drawn from one sample of a study of PD-L1 blockade in urothelial cancer. Using immunoSEQ multiplex PCR, the repertoire was profiled, and TCRdb retains in-frame clones only, with some absent. The sample lists around 68,000 clones, roughly four fifths occurring once. This specimen was PBMCs, taken around atezolizumab (anti-PD-L1) treatment. Receptor source: a man in his 70s with urothelial cancer. The CDR3 runs from the conserved cysteine through the conserved F or W. D genes are given only for firm matches. Clone size is given for some rows only: seen once, a few or many times, or a class if the clone is expanded.

V: TRBV19; D: .; J: TRBJ2-7; size: .; DNA: TGTGCTAACCGGGACTGGTCCTACGAGCAGTACTTC; CDR3: CANRDWSYEQYF
V: TRBV4-3; D: TRBD1; J: TRBJ1-1; size: .; DNA: TGCGCCAGCAGCCGAAAGGGACAGATGAACACTGAAGCTTTCTTT; CDR3: CASSRKGQMNTEAFF
V: TRBV11-3; D: TRBD1; J: TRBJ2-1; size: .; DNA: TGTGCCAGCAGCTGGACAGGGGCCGATGAGCAGTTCTTC; CDR3: CASSWTGADEQFF
V: TRBV19; D: TRBD1; J: TRBJ1-1; size: many; DNA: TGTGCCAGCGCTCCGCCGGGACAGGGACGCACTGAAGCTTTCTTT; CDR3: CASAPPGQGRTEAFF
V: TRBV5-1; D: TRBD2; J: TRBJ2-1; size: .; DNA: TGCGCCAGCATAAACGGGACTAGCGGGAGGATAGGCCCCTACAATGAGCAGTTCTTC; CDR3: CASINGTSGRIGPYNEQFF
V: TRBV11-1; D: .; J: TRBJ2-7; size: .; DNA: TGTGCCAGCGCCACGACGGACAAGGAGAACGAGCAGTACTTC; CDR3: CASATTDKENEQYF
V: TRBV6-1; D: .; J: TRBJ2-2; size: .; DNA: TGTGCCAGCAAACGATCCCAGGGCAACGCCGGGGAGCTGTTTTTT; CDR3: CASKRSQGNAGELFF
V: TRBV27; D: .; J: TRBJ2-3; size: once; DNA: TGTGCCAGCAGTTTAAAAGGAGGATCAGATACGCAGTATTTT; CDR3: CASSLKGGSDTQYF
V: TRBV18; D: TRBD1; J: TRBJ2-2; size: .; DNA: TGTGCCAGCTCACAGGGACAGGGGACCATTGGGGAGCTGTTTTTT; CDR3: CASSQGQGTIGELFF
V: TRBV7-6; D: .; J: TRBJ2-1; size: .; DNA: TGTGCCAGCAGCTTAGATATCAGAACCTACAATGAGCAGTTCTTC; CDR3: CASSLDIRTYNEQFF
V: TRBV4-3; D: TRBD2; J: TRBJ2-1; size: .; DNA: TGCGCCAGCAGTGCGACTAGCGGGAGTCGCAATGAGCAGTTCTTC; CDR3: CASSATSGSRNEQFF
V: TRBV6-1; D: TRBD2; J: TRBJ2-2; size: .; DNA: TGTGCCAGCAGTGGCGGACTGGGACTAGCGGGAGGCACCGGGGAGCTGTTTTTT; CDR3: CASSGGLGLAGGTGELFF
V: TRBV28; D: TRBD1; J: TRBJ1-2; size: many; DNA: TGTGCCAGCAGCAGAACGGACAGGGACAATGGCTACACCTTC; CDR3: CASSRTDRDNGYTF
V: TRBV7-9; D: TRBD1; J: TRBJ2-1; size: .; DNA: TGTGCCAGCAGCGAAAACAGGGGGGACTACAATGAGCAGTTCTTC; CDR3: CASSENRGDYNEQFF
V: TRBV27; D: TRBD1; J: TRBJ1-5; size: few; DNA: TGTGCCAGCAGTCTACACGGGACAGGGGAAAGCAATCAGCCCCAGCATTTT; CDR3: CASSLHGTGESNQPQHF
V: TRBV2; D: TRBD1; J: TRBJ2-6; size: .; DNA: TGTGCCAGCAGACAGGGGGTATTGACTGGGGCCAACGTCCTGACTTTC; CDR3: CASRQGVLTGANVLTF
V: TRBV7-2; D: .; J: TRBJ2-1; size: .; DNA: TGTGCCAGCAGCCCGGGTGTTGAGCAGTTCTTC; CDR3: CASSPGVEQFF
V: TRBV28; D: .; J: TRBJ1-1; size: few; DNA: TGTGCCAGCAGGCGGGGGGGAAACACTGAAGCTTTCTTT; CDR3: CASRRGGNTEAFF
V: TRBV6-5; D: .; J: TRBJ1-2; size: .; DNA: TGTGCCAGCAGTTACTCCGGGGGGCTGAATGGCTACACCTTC; CDR3: CASSYSGGLNGYTF
V: TRBV6-1; D: TRBD1; J: TRBJ1-5; size: .; DNA: TGTGCCAGCAGTGAATCCGACAGGGTGGGACAGCCCCAGCATTTT; CDR3: CASSESDRVGQPQHF
V: TRBV29-1; D: .; J: TRBJ2-3; size: .; DNA: TGCAGCGTTGAATCCCAGAAACACACAGATACGCAGTATTTT; CDR3: CSVESQKHTDTQYF
V: TRBV11-2; D: .; J: TRBJ2-2; size: once; DNA: TGTGCCAGCAGCGGCCCACGAACCGGGGAGCTGTTTTTT; CDR3: CASSGPRTGELFF
V: TRBV9; D: TRBD2; J: TRBJ2-5; size: few; DNA: TGTGCCAGCAGCGTAGGGGCGGGAGGGCCGGAGACCCAGTACTTC; CDR3: CASSVGAGGPETQYF
V: TRBV5-5; D: TRBD2; J: TRBJ2-7; size: .; DNA: TGTGCCAGCAGCCCCGGACTAGCGGACTCATTTTACGAGCAGTACTTC; CDR3: CASSPGLADSFYEQYF
V: TRBV5-1; D: TRBD1; J: TRBJ2-1; size: .; DNA: TGCGCCAGCAGCTTGGGTATCAATCCCGGGACAGGGAACAATGAGCAGTTCTTC; CDR3: CASSLGINPGTGNNEQFF
V: TRBV7-8; D: TRBD1; J: TRBJ2-1; size: once; DNA: TGTGCCAGCAGTTTTAACAGGGGCAATGAGCAGTTCTTC; CDR3: CASSFNRGNEQFF
V: TRBV28; D: .; J: TRBJ1-2; size: .; DNA: TGTGCCAGCAGTTTACCCGAGGGAGGGGGTCTAGTCCTCTATGGCTACACCTTC; CDR3: CASSLPEGGGLVLYGYTF
V: TRBV9; D: .; J: TRBJ2-7; size: once; DNA: TGTGCCAGCAGCGTAGGAGGGAGAGACCACGAGCAGTACTTC; CDR3: CASSVGGRDHEQYF
V: TRBV28; D: .; J: TRBJ2-2; size: .; DNA: TGTGCCAGCAGTTTATATGGGCGGGCCAACACCGGGGAGCTGTTTTTT; CDR3: CASSLYGRANTGELFF
V: TRBV5-8; D: .; J: TRBJ2-5; size: .; DNA: TGTGCCAGCAGCTTGACAGTCCAAGAGACCCAGTACTTC; CDR3: CASSLTVQETQYF
V: TRBV5-6; D: .; J: TRBJ2-1; size: .; DNA: TGTGCCAGCAGCTTGGCCGGACAGCGGCAGTTCTTC; CDR3: CASSLAGQRQFF
V: TRBV6-5; D: TRBD2; J: TRBJ2-7; size: .; DNA: TGTGCCAGCAGTCGACTAGCGGCCAAATACGAGCAGTACTTC; CDR3: CASSRLAAKYEQYF
V: TRBV5-1; D: .; J: TRBJ2-7; size: many; DNA: TGCGCCAGCAGCTCTTCTTCAGGCTACGAGCAGTACTTC; CDR3: CASSSSSGYEQYF
V: TRBV5-1; D: TRBD1; J: TRBJ1-5; size: .; DNA: TGCGCCAGCAGCTTGGGCCAGGGGGATCAGCCCCAGCATTTT; CDR3: CASSLGQGDQPQHF
V: TRBV12-5; D: TRBD1; J: TRBJ1-5; size: .; DNA: TGTGCTAGTGCCAGGACGGGACAGGGTGAAAGCAATCAGCCCCAGCATTTT; CDR3: CASARTGQGESNQPQHF
V: TRBV14; D: .; J: TRBJ1-2; size: .; DNA: TGTGCCAGCAGCCAATCCCGCGACAGCTATGGCTACACCTTC; CDR3: CASSQSRDSYGYTF
V: TRBV6-6; D: TRBD2; J: TRBJ2-3; size: .; DNA: TGTGCCAGCATACCTAGCGGTAGCACAGATACGCAGTATTTT; CDR3: CASIPSGSTDTQYF
V: TRBV9; D: TRBD2; J: TRBJ2-3; size: .; DNA: TGTGCCAGCAGCGTAGTGCTAGCGGGAGGACTGGATACGCAGTATTTT; CDR3: CASSVVLAGGLDTQYF
V: TRBV7-6; D: TRBD2; J: TRBJ2-7; size: few; DNA: TGTGCCAGCAGCTTAGCGGCGGGAGGGGCCTACGAGCAGTACTTC; CDR3: CASSLAAGGAYEQYF
V: TRBV6-5; D: .; J: TRBJ2-1; size: once; DNA: TGTGCCAGCAGTTACTCACCCCATCGGCGGGAGCAGTTCTTC; CDR3: CASSYSPHRREQFF
V: TRBV29-1; D: .; J: TRBJ2-1; size: .; DNA: TGCAGCGTTGAAGCTCTGTACTCCTACAATGAGCAGTTCTTC; CDR3: CSVEALYSYNEQFF
V: TRBV5-1; D: TRBD2; J: TRBJ2-7; size: .; DNA: TGCGCCAGCAGCTTGAGCGGGGGGCAGTACGAGCAGTACTTC; CDR3: CASSLSGGQYEQYF
V: TRBV4-3; D: .; J: TRBJ1-4; size: few; DNA: TGCGCCAGCAGCCAAGGGGGGGGAACTAATGAAAAACTGTTTTTT; CDR3: CASSQGGGTNEKLFF
V: TRBV7-8; D: .; J: TRBJ2-7; size: .; DNA: TGTGCCAGCAGCTTCTCCAAAGGGGCCTACGAGCAGTACTTC; CDR3: CASSFSKGAYEQYF
V: TRBV7-3; D: TRBD2; J: TRBJ2-3; size: .; DNA: TGTGCCAGCAGCTTAGCGGGAGAGACAGATACGCAGTATTTT; CDR3: CASSLAGETDTQYF
V: TRBV5-6; D: TRBD1; J: TRBJ2-7; size: few; DNA: TGTGCCAGCAGCCCAGGGACAGCCTACGAGCAGTACTTC; CDR3: CASSPGTAYEQYF
V: TRBV5-1; D: .; J: TRBJ1-2; size: .; DNA: TGCGCCAGCAGCCCGCTCTCCCCAGGGGACAACTATGGCTACACCTTC; CDR3: CASSPLSPGDNYGYTF
V: TRBV9; D: .; J: TRBJ1-4; size: .; DNA: TGTGCCAGCAGCCCTTCACCGGGCCGAGGGGAAAAACTGTTTTTT; CDR3: CASSPSPGRGEKLFF
V: TRBV5-1; D: .; J: TRBJ2-1; size: .; DNA: TGCGCCAGCAGCCTAGTATCTTCGGCCTCCTACAATGAGCAGTTCTTC; CDR3: CASSLVSSASYNEQFF
V: TRBV5-1; D: .; J: TRBJ2-7; size: .; DNA: TGCGCCAGCAGCTTGGTGTCGGGGGACGAGCAGTACTTC; CDR3: CASSLVSGDEQYF
V: TRBV7-6; D: TRBD1; J: TRBJ2-2; size: .; DNA: TGTGCCAGCAGCTTAGAGACAGGGGTTCTTGCCGGGGAGCTGTTTTTT; CDR3: CASSLETGVLAGELFF
V: TRBV5-1; D: TRBD2; J: TRBJ2-7; size: .; DNA: TGCGCCAGCAGCAGCCTAGCGGGGGGGGGCCCCGGCTACGAGCAGTACTTC; CDR3: CASSSLAGGGPGYEQYF
V: TRBV5-6; D: TRBD1; J: TRBJ1-2; size: .; DNA: TGTGCCAGCAGCGGGACAGGGGCAATCATCTATGGCTACACCTTC; CDR3: CASSGTGAIIYGYTF
V: TRBV6-5; D: .; J: TRBJ1-2; size: .; DNA: TGTGCCAGCAGAAAGACAGCCTTCAACTATGGCTACACCTTC; CDR3: CASRKTAFNYGYTF
V: TRBV6-4; D: TRBD2; J: TRBJ2-1; size: .; DNA: TGTGCCAGCAGTTCCCGCGGACTAGCGGGAGTCAATGAGCAGTTCTTC; CDR3: CASSSRGLAGVNEQFF
V: TRBV5-4; D: .; J: TRBJ2-3; size: .; DNA: TGTGCCAGCACCCCGCGGAGCACAGATACGCAGTATTTT; CDR3: CASTPRSTDTQYF
V: TRBV28; D: .; J: TRBJ2-7; size: once; DNA: TGTGCCAGCAAAGATACCGGGATTTCCTACGAGCAGTACTTC; CDR3: CASKDTGISYEQYF